The source of this T cell receptor beta chain is a study of blood T cells in healthy people across ages. Study outcomes and limitations: No one knew whether donors had CMV, which possibly confounded expanded clonotype changes.

Those donating, healthy Caucasian individuals from Russia, were aged roughly 6 to 100. Researchers isolated at least 6 million PBMCs per sample. With a J-beta primer mix and a sample-barcoded 5' primer, a second PCR ran 7 to 11 cycles. MiXCR was run by TCRdb on the 5' RACE reads, yielding one entry per CDR3 protein. The sample holds 1.5 million to 2 million distinct CDR3 sequences, about two fifths seen once. V was clipped by 1 base and J by 0 bases; unmatched bases: 4. This CDR3 spans 16 amino acids. Germline V lookup: CDR1 DFQATT, CDR2 SNEGSKA (reference sequence). Concerning this clonotype itself: Its antigen is currently unknown.

The source material was blood. This chain connects TRBV20-1 to TRBJ2-2; 8 bases agree with TRBD2. The clonotype comes from a human donor in good health. Here the CDR3 DNA reads TGCAGTGCTAGAGCAGCGGGGGAAACGAACACCGGGGAGCTGTTTTTT. This translates into CSARAAGETNTGELFF.